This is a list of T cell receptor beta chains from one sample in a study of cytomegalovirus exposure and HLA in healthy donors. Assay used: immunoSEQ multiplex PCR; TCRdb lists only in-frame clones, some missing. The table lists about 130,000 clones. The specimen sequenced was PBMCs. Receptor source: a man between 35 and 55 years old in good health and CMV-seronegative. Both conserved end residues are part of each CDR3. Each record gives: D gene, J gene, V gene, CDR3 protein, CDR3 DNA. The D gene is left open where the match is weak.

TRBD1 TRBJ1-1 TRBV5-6 CASVGQVNTEAFF TGTGCCAGCGTTGGACAGGTGAACACTGAAGCTTTCTTT
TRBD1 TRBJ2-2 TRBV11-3 CASSSRQGYTGELFF TGTGCCAGCAGCTCCCGACAGGGCTACACCGGGGAGCTGTTTTTT
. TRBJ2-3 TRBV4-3 CASSQGLTDTQYF TGCGCCAGCAGCCAGGGACTTACAGATACGCAGTATTTT
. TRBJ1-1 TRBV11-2 CASSPFYTEAFF TGTGCCAGCAGCCCCTTCTATACTGAAGCTTTCTTT
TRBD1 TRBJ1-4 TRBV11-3 CDQQCKGAEEKLFF TGTGACCAGCAGTGTAAGGGGGCGGAAGAAAAACTGTTTTTT
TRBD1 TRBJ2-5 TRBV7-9 CASSLALGQGQETQYF TGTGCCAGCAGCTTAGCACTCGGACAGGGGCAAGAGACCCAGTACTTC
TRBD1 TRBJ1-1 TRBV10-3 CAISRQGAGTEAFF TGTGCCATCAGTCGACAGGGGGCGGGCACTGAAGCTTTCTTT
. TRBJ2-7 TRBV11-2 CASSSRVAYEQYF TGTGCCAGCAGCTCCAGGGTCGCCTACGAGCAGTACTTC
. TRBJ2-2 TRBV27 CASSISVAGELFF TGTGCCAGCAGTATTAGTGTAGCCGGGGAGCTGTTTTTT
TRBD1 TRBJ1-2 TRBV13 CASSLGQGARYGYTF TGTGCCAGCAGCTTAGGACAGGGGGCGCGGTATGGCTACACCTTC
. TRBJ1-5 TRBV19 CASSAGFFGPQHF TGTGCCAGTAGTGCAGGGTTTTTTGGACCCCAGCATTTT
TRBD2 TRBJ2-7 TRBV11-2 CASSSGTSGGVVAREQYF TGTGCCAGCAGCTCCGGGACTAGCGGAGGGGTAGTTGCGCGGGAGCAGTACTTC
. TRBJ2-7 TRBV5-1 CASSLEGTNPYEQYF TGCGCCAGCAGCTTGGAAGGGACAAACCCCTACGAGCAGTACTTC
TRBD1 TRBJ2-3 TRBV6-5 CASARQGLTDTQYF TGTGCCAGCGCAAGACAGGGGCTCACAGATACGCAGTATTTT
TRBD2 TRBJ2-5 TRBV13 CASSLEYPSGSQTQYF TGTGCCAGCAGCTTAGAATACCCTAGCGGGAGTCAGACCCAGTACTTC
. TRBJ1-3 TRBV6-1 CASSALQGSGNTIYF TGTGCCAGCAGTGCACTTCAGGGTTCGGGAAACACCATATATTTT
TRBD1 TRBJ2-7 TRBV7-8 CASSQARDRFSYEQYF TGTGCCAGCAGCCAGGCCCGGGACAGATTCTCCTACGAGCAGTACTTC
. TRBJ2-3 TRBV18 CASSPPSLDTQYF TGTGCCAGCTCACCACCCTCCCTAGATACGCAGTATTTT
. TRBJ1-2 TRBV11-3 CASSLGGESYGYTF TGTGCCAGCAGCTTAGGCGGGGAAAGCTATGGCTACACCTTC
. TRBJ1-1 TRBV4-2 CASSQDLNVRQDMNTEAFF TGTGCCAGCAGCCAAGACCTCAATGTCCGACAGGACATGAACACTGAAGCTTTCTTT
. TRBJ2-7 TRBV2 CASSDSEAWVHEQYF TGTGCCAGCAGTGATTCGGAGGCCTGGGTCCACGAGCAGTACTTC
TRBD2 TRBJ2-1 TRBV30 CAWSNPRGAGQFYNEQFF TGTGCCTGGAGTAATCCTCGGGGAGCGGGGCAATTCTACAATGAGCAGTTCTTC
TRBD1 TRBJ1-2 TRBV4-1 CASSQVDRVVNYGYTF TGCGCCAGCAGCCAAGTTGACAGGGTTGTTAACTATGGCTACACCTTC
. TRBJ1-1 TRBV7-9 CASSVITTEAFF TGTGCCAGCAGCGTAATAACTACTGAAGCTTTCTTT
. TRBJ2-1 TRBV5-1 CASSLAHPGLYNEQFF TGCGCCAGCAGCTTGGCCCATCCGGGATTATACAATGAGCAGTTCTTC
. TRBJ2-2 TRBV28 CASSFRGHGELFF TGTGCCAGCAGTTTCCGGGGTCACGGGGAGCTGTTTTTT
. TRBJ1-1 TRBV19 CASSSLPGTEAFF TGTGCCAGTAGTTCCTTGCCGGGGACTGAAGCTTTCTTT
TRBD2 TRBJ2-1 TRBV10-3 CAISERASGSFDNEQFF TGTGCCATCAGTGAGAGGGCTAGCGGGAGTTTCGACAATGAGCAGTTCTTC
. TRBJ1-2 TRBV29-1 CSVGQKANYGYTF TGCAGCGTTGGCCAGAAAGCTAACTATGGCTACACCTTC
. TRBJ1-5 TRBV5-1 CASSLISGGNQPQHF TGCGCCAGCAGCTTGATTTCAGGGGGCAATCAGCCCCAGCATTTT
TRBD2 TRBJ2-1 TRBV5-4 CASSSGTIAYNEQFF TGTGCCAGCAGCTCGGGGACTATCGCCTACAATGAGCAGTTCTTC
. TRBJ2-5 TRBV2 CASSYGQKTLGETQYF TGTGCCAGCAGTTATGGACAGAAAACGTTGGGGGAGACCCAGTACTTC
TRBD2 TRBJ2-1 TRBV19 CASSINPRRELAGGRSENEQFF TGTGCCAGTAGTATAAATCCGCGGAGGGAACTAGCGGGAGGGCGGTCGGAAAATGAGCAGTTCTTC
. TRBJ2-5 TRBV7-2 CASSLPRGLETQYF TGTGCCAGCAGCCTACCGCGCGGGCTGGAGACCCAGTACTTC
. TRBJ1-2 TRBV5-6 CASSWGHSYGYTF TGTGCCAGCAGCTGGGGACACTCCTATGGCTACACCTTC
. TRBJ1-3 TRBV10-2 CASSEIPGAERSGNTIYF TGCGCCAGCAGTGAGATACCAGGGGCAGAAAGGTCTGGAAACACCATATATTTT
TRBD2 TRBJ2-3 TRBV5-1 CASSLGLLAGDTQYF TGCGCCAGCAGCTTGGGACTACTAGCGGGAGATACGCAGTATTTT
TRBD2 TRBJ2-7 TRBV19 CASSSSGNEQYF TGTGCCAGTAGTTCTAGCGGGAACGAGCAGTACTTC
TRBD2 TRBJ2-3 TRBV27 CASSPSGSTQYF TGTGCCAGCAGTCCTAGCGGGTCTACGCAGTATTTT
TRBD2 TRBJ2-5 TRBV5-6 CASSFLAGEQYF TGTGCCAGCAGCTTTCTAGCGGGGGAGCAGTACTTC
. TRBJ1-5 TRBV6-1 CASSERGLSNQPQHF TGTGCCAGCAGTGAACGGGGATTGAGTAATCAGCCCCAGCATTTT
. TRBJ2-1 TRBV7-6 CASSLSLVANEQFF TGTGCCAGCAGCTTGTCACTAGTGGCGAATGAGCAGTTCTTC
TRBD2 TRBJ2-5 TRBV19 CASSITGTSGSQETQYF TGTGCCAGTAGTATCACAGGGACTAGCGGGTCCCAAGAGACCCAGTACTTC
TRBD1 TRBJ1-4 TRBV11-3 CASSLGWGQGNEKLFF TGTGCCAGCAGCTTAGGTTGGGGACAGGGGAATGAAAAACTGTTTTTT
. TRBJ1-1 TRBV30 CAWSASGPTEAFF TGTGCCTGGAGTGCTTCAGGGCCTACTGAAGCTTTCTTT
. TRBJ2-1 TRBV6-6 CASSYSSQGYEQFF TGTGCCAGCAGTTACTCGAGTCAGGGGTATGAGCAGTTCTTC
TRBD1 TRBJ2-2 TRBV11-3 CASSLVSNRGTGELFF TGTGCCAGCAGCTTAGTTTCGAACAGGGGCACCGGGGAGCTGTTTTTT
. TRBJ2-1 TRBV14 CASSLAEPTGEQFF TGTGCCAGCAGCCTGGCGGAACCTACGGGTGAGCAGTTCTTC
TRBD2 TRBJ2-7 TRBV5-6 CASSLYRLAGEYEQYF TGTGCCAGCAGCTTGTATCGGCTAGCGGGAGAGTACGAGCAGTACTTC
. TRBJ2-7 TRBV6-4 CASSDASPPGVTREQYF TGTGCCAGCAGTGACGCCAGCCCCCCGGGAGTAACGAGGGAGCAGTACTTC
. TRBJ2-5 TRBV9 CASSVAETQYF TGTGCCAGCAGCGTAGCTGAGACCCAGTACTTC
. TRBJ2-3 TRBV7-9 CASSLGLSADTQYF TGTGCCAGCAGCTTAGGTCTTAGCGCAGATACGCAGTATTTT
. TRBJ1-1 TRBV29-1 CSEVEGLNTEAFF TGCAGCGAAGTGGAGGGGTTGAACACTGAAGCTTTCTTT
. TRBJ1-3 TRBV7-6 CASSLNRGSSGNTIYF TGTGCCAGCAGCTTAAACCGGGGGAGCTCTGGAAACACCATATATTTT
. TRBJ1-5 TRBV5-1 CASSAELGNQPQHF TGCGCCAGCAGCGCGGAGTTGGGCAATCAGCCCCAGCATTTT
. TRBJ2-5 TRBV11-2 CASRGWGGGETQYF TGTGCCAGCAGGGGGTGGGGGGGCGGTGAGACCCAGTACTTC
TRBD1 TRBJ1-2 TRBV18 CASSPGTGAERGYTF TGTGCCAGCTCACCCGGAACAGGGGCGGAACGTGGCTACACCTTC